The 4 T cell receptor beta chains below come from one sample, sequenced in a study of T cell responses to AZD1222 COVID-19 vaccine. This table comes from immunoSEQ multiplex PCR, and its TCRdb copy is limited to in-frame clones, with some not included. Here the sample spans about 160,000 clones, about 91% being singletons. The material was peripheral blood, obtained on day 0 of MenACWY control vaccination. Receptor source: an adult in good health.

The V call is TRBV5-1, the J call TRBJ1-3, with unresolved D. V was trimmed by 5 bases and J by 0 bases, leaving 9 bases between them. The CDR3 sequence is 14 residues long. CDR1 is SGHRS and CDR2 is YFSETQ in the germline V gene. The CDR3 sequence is CASRAVSSGNTIYF. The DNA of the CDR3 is TGCGCCAGCAGAGCGGTGAGCTCTGGAAACACCATATATTTT.

The CDR3 is CASSSGQLNSGNTIYF. Here the CDR3 DNA reads TGTGCCAGCAGCTCGGGACAGCTTAACTCTGGAAACACCATATATTTT. The chain uses TRBV7-6 and TRBJ1-3, with 7 bases matching TRBD1. Germline loops: CDR1 SGHVS, CDR2 FNYEAQ. CDR3 length: 16 amino acids. The ends lost 4 bases at V and 0 bases at J; junction bases unmatched: 6.

The CDR3 region is CASTRTAPYEQYF. Here the CDR3 DNA reads TGTGCCAGCACAAGGACTGCGCCCTACGAGCAGTACTTC. The chain is built from TRBV28 and TRBJ2-7, with D tentatively TRBD2 (5 bases). V lost 7 bases and J 2 bases, leaving 12 bases between the germline ends. The CDR3 runs to 13 residues. Germline V gene sequence: CDR1 MDHEN, CDR2 SYDVKM. The variable domain in full, completed from reference TRBV28 and TRBJ2-7, reads DVKVTQSSRYLVKRTGEKVFLECVQDMDHENMFWYRQDPGLGLRLIYFSYDVKMKEKGDIPEGYSVSREKKERFSLILESASTNQTSMYLCASTRTAPYEQYFGPGTRLTVT.

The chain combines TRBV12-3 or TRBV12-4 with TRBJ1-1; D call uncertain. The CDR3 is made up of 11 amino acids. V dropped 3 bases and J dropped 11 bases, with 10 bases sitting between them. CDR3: CASSLPGVAFF. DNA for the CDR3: TGTGCCAGCAGTTTGCCTGGAGTGGCTTTCTTT.